This is a list of T cell receptor beta chains from one sample in a study of blood T cell repertoires in COVID-19. Some clones are missing from TCRdb's copy, which holds only in-frame ones; the method was immunoSEQ multiplex PCR. The table records 250,000 to 350,000 clones, approximately 84% of them present only once. The sample comprised peripheral blood. These receptors were collected from a woman in her 30s who had recovered from COVID-19. CDR3s include the opening cysteine and the closing phenylalanine or tryptophan. The order of the fields is D gene, J gene, V gene, clone size, CDR3 DNA, CDR3 protein. D genes are given only for firm matches. Clone size is stated in some rows and not others, as once, few, many or a class when expanded.

>TRBD1|TRBJ1-3|TRBV7-9|-
TGTGCCAGCAGACCGATCCCCGGGACAGCAAACTCTGGAAACACCATATATTTT
CASRPIPGTANSGNTIYF
>-|TRBJ2-7|TRBV19|-
TGTGCCACCTTGACTAGGTTTTATCCCTACGAGCAGTACTTC
CATLTRFYPYEQYF
>TRBD1|TRBJ1-4|TRBV5-1|-
TGCGCCACTTCCCGGGACAGGGAGAGAGAAAAACTGTTTTTT
CATSRDREREKLFF
>-|TRBJ1-4|TRBV3-1/TRBV3-2|-
TGTGCCAGCAGCCAACACAGGGAGGGTCGGGAAAAACTGTTTTTT
CASSQHREGREKLFF
>TRBD1|TRBJ1-2|TRBV27|-
TGTGCCAGCAGTTCGACAGGGTTCTATGGCTACACCTTC
CASSSTGFYGYTF
>TRBD1|TRBJ1-2|TRBV19|-
TGTGCCAGTAGTTTGACAGGGGGCCTGAATGGCTACACCTTC
CASSLTGGLNGYTF
>-|TRBJ2-4|TRBV11-2|-
TGTGCCAGCAGCTTAGATCCGGGAGTGGCCAAAAACATTCAGTACTTC
CASSLDPGVAKNIQYF
>-|TRBJ2-4|TRBV6-2/TRBV6-3|-
TGTGCCAGCAGTTACGAGGCGAGGGAGGAAAACATTCAGTACTTC
CASSYEAREENIQYF
>-|TRBJ2-1|TRBV7-2|once
TGTGCCAGCAGCTTAGATAGGCGCGGACTGAGCTCCTACAATGAGCAGTTCTTC
CASSLDRRGLSSYNEQFF
>TRBD2|TRBJ2-7|TRBV7-9|-
TGTGCCAGCAGTTCAAGCGGGGGGCGTCCCTACGAGCAGTACTTC
CASSSSGGRPYEQYF
>-|TRBJ1-4|TRBV2|-
TGTGCCAGCAGGGCCCGAGGAGGGGCGATTGGTGAAAAACTGTTTTTT
CASRARGGAIGEKLFF
>-|TRBJ1-2|TRBV3-1/TRBV3-2|-
TGTGCCAGCAGCCAAGATCCCCCCCGGGATGGCTACACCTTC
CASSQDPPRDGYTF
>TRBD1|TRBJ1-5|TRBV2|-
TGTGCCAGCAGTCGACAGGGGTATAGCAATCAGCCCCAGCATTTT
CASSRQGYSNQPQHF
>TRBD2|TRBJ2-7|TRBV4-1|-
TGCGCCAGCAGCCAAGGACCGCGGGGGACGGGGGACGAGCAGTACTTC
CASSQGPRGTGDEQYF
>-|TRBJ2-7|TRBV19|-
TGTGCCAGTTCGGGATCGACCGCCTACGAGCAGTACTTC
CASSGSTAYEQYF
>-|TRBJ1-2|TRBV3-1/TRBV3-2|-
TGTGCCAGCAGCCATTTAAGCAATGGCTACACCTTC
CASSHLSNGYTF
>TRBD2|TRBJ2-2|TRBV15|-
TGTGCCACCAGCCGGGGGGGGGTGACCGGGGAGCTGTTTTTT
CATSRGGVTGELFF
>TRBD2|TRBJ2-3|TRBV19|-
TGTGCCAGTAGTATTTCTAGCGGGGGGTCTAGCACAGATACGCAGTATTTT
CASSISSGGSSTDTQYF
>-|TRBJ1-5|TRBV28|-
TGTGCCAGCAGCCCCTCCCTGCGACAGCCCCAGCATTTT
CASSPSLRQPQHF
>TRBD1|TRBJ2-7|TRBV19|-
TGTGCCAGTAGTTCCCGGGACAGGGATATATACGAGCAGTACTTC
CASSSRDRDIYEQYF
>-|TRBJ2-7|TRBV27|once
TGTGCCAGCAGTTCTTCACAGAGCTCCTACGAGCAGTACTTC
CASSSSQSSYEQYF
>-|TRBJ1-4|TRBV5-4|-
TGTGCCAGCAGCAGCCACCAAAAGAATGAAAAACTGTTTTTT
CASSSHQKNEKLFF
>TRBD2|TRBJ2-1|TRBV19|-
TGTGCCAGTAGTACTTCAGCGGGAGCCCACAATGAGCAGTTCTTC
CASSTSAGAHNEQFF
>-|TRBJ1-4|TRBV11-2|-
TGTGCCAGCAGCTTAGGCCTTAAGGGAGGGGAAAAACTGTTTTTT
CASSLGLKGGEKLFF
>TRBD1|TRBJ1-3|TRBV6-1|-
TGTGCCAGCAGTGAAGTGGGACAGGGGGCAGGCACCATATATTTT
CASSEVGQGAGTIYF
>TRBD1|TRBJ1-2|TRBV19|-
TGTGCCAGTAGTATATCGGGACAGGGGATCCCTTACACCTTC
CASSISGQGIPYTF
>TRBD2|TRBJ2-3|TRBV6-2/TRBV6-3|-
TGTGCCAGCCGCCGGACTAGCGGCACAGATACGCAGTATTTT
CASRRTSGTDTQYF
>TRBD1|TRBJ1-4|TRBV11-2|-
TGTGCCAGCAGCGTACAGGGGGCGCTTAATGAAAAACTGTTTTTT
CASSVQGALNEKLFF
>TRBD1|TRBJ2-5|TRBV19|once
TGTGCCAGTAGTACGGGGACAGGGGAGGCTGAAGAGATCCAGTACTTC
CASSTGTGEAEEIQYF
>-|TRBJ2-6|TRBV6-1|-
TGTGCCAGCAGTGGGTTCGATCGAGCCCCTGGGGCCAACGTCCTGACTTTC
CASSGFDRAPGANVLTF
>TRBD1|TRBJ2-6|TRBV3-1/TRBV3-2|few
TGTGCCAGCAGCCCGACAGGGGGCTCTGGGGCCAACGTCCTGACTTTC
CASSPTGGSGANVLTF
>TRBD2|TRBJ2-1|TRBV18|-
TGTGCCAGCTCACCACTAACTAGCGGGACCTACAATGAGCAGTTCTTC
CASSPLTSGTYNEQFF
>TRBD2|TRBJ2-1|TRBV6-5|-
TGTGCCAGCATGCTAGCGGGGGGAAGGAATGAGCAGTTCTTC
CASMLAGGRNEQFF
>-|TRBJ1-1|TRBV11-2|-
TGTGCCAGCAGCCCAGAATTCGGGAAGAACACTGAAGCTTTCTTT
CASSPEFGKNTEAFF
>-|TRBJ2-5|TRBV18|-
TGTGCCAGCTCACCATTACGGACTGACGAGTACCAAGAGACCCAGTACTTC
CASSPLRTDEYQETQYF